The 8 T cell receptor beta chains below were found in one sample sequenced in a study of T cell responses to AZD1222 COVID-19 vaccine. The method was immunoSEQ multiplex PCR; TCRdb's version includes in-frame clones alone and lacks a portion of them. The sample has roughly 110,000 clones, 70% to 90% seen once. The specimen comprised peripheral blood, sampled on day 0 of AZD1222 vaccination. The receptor set was obtained from an adult in good health.

This chain uses TRBV7-9 with TRBJ1-5; D unclear. V lost 1 base and J 7 bases, leaving 8 bases between the germline ends. The CDR3 has 13 amino acids. Germline assignment: CDR1 SEHNR and CDR2 FQNEAQ (reference sequence). The CDR3 coding sequence is TGTGCCAGCAGCTTAGGAGATCAGCAGCCCCAGCATTTT. It codes for CASSLGDQQPQHF.

The chain joins TRBV3-1 (or the pseudogene TRBV3-2) to TRBJ2-5; D might be TRBD1 or TRBD2, each matching 6 bases. Trimming took off 1 base at V and 4 bases at J, with 10 bases between the two ends. This CDR3 is 14 amino acids long. CDR1 LGHDT and CDR2 YNNKEL come from the germline V gene (reference sequence). CDR3 sequence reads: CASSQAGGRETQYF. The DNA of the CDR3 is TGTGCCAGCAGCCAAGCTGGGGGGCGAGAGACCCAGTACTTC.

The chain is built from TRBV6-1 and TRBJ1-5; D unclear. The germline V gene has CDR1 MNHNS and CDR2 SASEGT. The V gene lost 1 base and the J gene lost 7 bases, with 5 bases spanning the gap. The CDR3 totals 12 residues. Here the CDR3 DNA reads TGTGCCAGCAGTGAAGTGCAACAGCCCCAGCATTTT. Its protein product is CASSEVQQPQHF.

The rearrangement links TRBV5-1 to TRBJ1-3; a possible D gene is TRBD1 (6 bases). CDR1 and CDR2 from the germline V gene are SGHRS and YFSETQ. The V end lost 4 bases, the J end lost 1 base, and 12 bases lay between the germline ends. The CDR3 runs to 15 residues. The CDR3 loop reads CASSIAGTSGNTIYF. Here the CDR3 DNA reads TGCGCCAGCAGCATCGCCGGGACATCTGGAAACACCATATATTTT.

This chain links TRBV11-3 with TRBJ1-5; possibly TRBD1 for D (6 bases). V was shortened by 4 bases and J by 5 bases, with 9 bases between the two germline ends. This CDR3 is built from 13 residues. Germline loops: CDR1 SGHNT, CDR2 YENEEA. CDR3 loop: CASSSGVHQPQHF. The CDR3 bases are TGTGCCAGCAGCTCAGGGGTGCATCAGCCCCAGCATTTT.

The chain links TRBV6-5 to TRBJ1-4, with 8 bases fitting TRBD1. Unmatched junction bases numbered 4, after V lost 0 bases and J lost 7 bases. The CDR3 extends over 15 amino acids. From germline, CDR1 is MNHEY and CDR2 SVGAGI. The CDR3 here is CASSYSSQGAEKLFF. The DNA for the CDR3 is TGTGCCAGCAGTTACTCAAGTCAGGGGGCTGAAAAACTGTTTTTT.

The chain has TRBV7-7 and TRBJ2-5, with 8 bases aligning to TRBD1. This CDR3 has 15 residues. In germline, CDR1 is SSHAT, CDR2 FNYEAQ (reference sequence). The CDR3 DNA is TGTGCTAGCGGACAGGGTGGCATAGGATCAGAGACCCAGTACTTC. It codes for CASGQGGIGSETQYF. The full variable domain, with the rest looked up from reference TRBV7-7 and TRBJ2-5, is GAGVSQSPRYKVTKRGQDVTLRCDPISSHATLYWYQQALGQGPEFLTYFNYEAQPDKSGLPSDRFSAERPEGSISTLTIQRTEQRDSAMYRCASGQGGIGSETQYFGPGTRLLVL.

The V gene is TRBV30, the J gene TRBJ1-2; maybe TRBD1 (5 bases). This CDR3 contains 14 residues. Germline V lookup: CDR1 GTSNPN, CDR2 SVGIG (reference sequence). The V end was cut by 6 bases, the J end by 6 bases, with 20 bases between. The DNA of the CDR3 is TGTGCCTGCCCCGAGGGATGGACGGGGGATGGCTACACCTTC. It specifies CACPEGWTGDGYTF.